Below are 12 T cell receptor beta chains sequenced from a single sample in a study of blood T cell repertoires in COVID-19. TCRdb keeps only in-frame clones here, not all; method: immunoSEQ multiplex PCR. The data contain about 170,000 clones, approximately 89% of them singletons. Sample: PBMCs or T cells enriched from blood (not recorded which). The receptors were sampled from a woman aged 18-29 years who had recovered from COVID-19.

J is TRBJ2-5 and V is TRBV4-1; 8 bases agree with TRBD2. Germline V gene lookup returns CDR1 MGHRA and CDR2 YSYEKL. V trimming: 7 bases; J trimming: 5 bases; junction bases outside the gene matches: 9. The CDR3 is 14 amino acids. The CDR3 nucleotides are TGCGCCAGCACGGGAGACGGGAGGGGGGAGACCCAGTACTTC. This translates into CASTGDGRGETQYF.

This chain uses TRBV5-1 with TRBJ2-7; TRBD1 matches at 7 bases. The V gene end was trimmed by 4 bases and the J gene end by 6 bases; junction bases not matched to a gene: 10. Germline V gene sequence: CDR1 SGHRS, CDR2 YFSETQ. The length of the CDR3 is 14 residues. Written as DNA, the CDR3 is TGCGCCAGCAGCCTCAACAGGGCAGGGGGCGAGCAGTACTTC. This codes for CASSLNRAGGEQYF.

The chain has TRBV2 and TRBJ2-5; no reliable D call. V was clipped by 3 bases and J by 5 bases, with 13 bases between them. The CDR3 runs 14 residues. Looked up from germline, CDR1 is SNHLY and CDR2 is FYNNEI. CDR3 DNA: TGTGCCAGCAGTGATAGGCTAGTTGGTGAGACCCAGTACTTC. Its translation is CASSDRLVGETQYF.

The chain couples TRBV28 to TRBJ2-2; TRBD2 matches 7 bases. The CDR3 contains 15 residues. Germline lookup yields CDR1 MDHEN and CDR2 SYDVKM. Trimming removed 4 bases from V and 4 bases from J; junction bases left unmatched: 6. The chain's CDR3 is CASSSPGGRTGELFF. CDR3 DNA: TGTGCCAGCAGTTCCCCGGGGGGTCGCACCGGGGAGCTGTTTTTT.

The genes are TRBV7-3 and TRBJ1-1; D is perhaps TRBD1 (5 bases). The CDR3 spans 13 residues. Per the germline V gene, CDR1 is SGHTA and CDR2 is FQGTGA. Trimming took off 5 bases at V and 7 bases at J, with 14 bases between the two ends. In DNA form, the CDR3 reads TGTGCCAGCAGCCCCGGGGCGGGGAGTGAAGCTTTCTTT. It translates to CASSPGAGSEAFF.

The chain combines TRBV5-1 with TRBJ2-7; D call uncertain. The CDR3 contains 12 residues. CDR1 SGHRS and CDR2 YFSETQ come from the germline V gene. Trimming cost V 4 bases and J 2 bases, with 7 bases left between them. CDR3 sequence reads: CASSPAPYEQYF. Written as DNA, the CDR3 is TGCGCCAGCAGCCCCGCGCCCTACGAGCAGTACTTC.

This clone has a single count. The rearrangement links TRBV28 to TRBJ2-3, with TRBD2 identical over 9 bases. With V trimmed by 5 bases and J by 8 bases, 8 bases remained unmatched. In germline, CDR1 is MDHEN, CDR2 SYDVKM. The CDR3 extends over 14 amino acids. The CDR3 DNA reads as TGTGCCAGCAGTCCGTTAGCGGGAGAGTCTACGCAGTATTTT. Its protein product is CASSPLAGESTQYF. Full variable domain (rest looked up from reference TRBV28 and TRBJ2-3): DVKVTQSSRYLVKRTGEKVFLECVQDMDHENMFWYRQDPGLGLRLIYFSYDVKMKEKGDIPEGYSVSREKKERFSLILESASTNQTSMYLCASSPLAGESTQYFGPGTRLTVL.

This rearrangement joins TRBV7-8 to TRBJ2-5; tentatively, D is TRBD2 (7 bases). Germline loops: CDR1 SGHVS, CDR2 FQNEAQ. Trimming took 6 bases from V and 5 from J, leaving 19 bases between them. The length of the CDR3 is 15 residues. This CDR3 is CASRDDRRGRETQYF. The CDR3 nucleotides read TGTGCCAGCAGAGACGATCGGCGGGGGCGGGAGACCCAGTACTTC.

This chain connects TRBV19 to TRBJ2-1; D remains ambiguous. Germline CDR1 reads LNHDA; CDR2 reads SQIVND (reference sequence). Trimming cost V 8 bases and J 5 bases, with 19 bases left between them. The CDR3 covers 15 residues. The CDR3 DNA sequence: TGTGCCAGTCGAGAACAGCCTCAAAGTGACAATGAGCAGTTCTTC. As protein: CASREQPQSDNEQFF. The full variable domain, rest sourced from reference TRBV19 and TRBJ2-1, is DGGITQSPKYLFRKEGQNVTLSCEQNLNHDAMYWYRQDPGQGLRLIYYSQIVNDFQKGDIAEGYSVSREKKESFPLTVTSAQKNPTAFYLCASREQPQSDNEQFFGPGTRLTVL.

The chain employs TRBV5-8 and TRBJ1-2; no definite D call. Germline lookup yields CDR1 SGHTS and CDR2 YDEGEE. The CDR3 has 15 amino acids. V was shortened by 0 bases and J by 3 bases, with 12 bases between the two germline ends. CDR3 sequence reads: CASSLAAEGYYGYTF. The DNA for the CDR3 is TGTGCCAGCAGCTTGGCCGCTGAGGGCTACTATGGCTACACCTTC.

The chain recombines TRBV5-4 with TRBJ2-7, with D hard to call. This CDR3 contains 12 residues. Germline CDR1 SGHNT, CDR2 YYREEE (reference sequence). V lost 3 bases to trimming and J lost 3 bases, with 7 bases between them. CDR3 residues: CASSYDNYEQYF. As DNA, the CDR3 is TGTGCCAGCAGCTATGACAACTACGAGCAGTACTTC.

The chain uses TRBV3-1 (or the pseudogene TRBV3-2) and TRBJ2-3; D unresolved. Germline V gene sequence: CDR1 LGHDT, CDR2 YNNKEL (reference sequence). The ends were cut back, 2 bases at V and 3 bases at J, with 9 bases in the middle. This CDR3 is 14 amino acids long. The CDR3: CASSQWQMTDTQYF. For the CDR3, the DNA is TGTGCCAGCAGCCAATGGCAAATGACAGATACGCAGTATTTT.